This T cell receptor (beta chain) comes out of a study of spatial heterogeneity in lung cancer. Study at large: Detection consistently yielded more beta chains than alpha chains.

On each TCR cDNA molecule, a unique molecular identifier was present. A single record per CDR3 protein comes from TCRdb applying MiXCR to the 5' RACE reads. The sample includes around 110,000 distinct CDR3 sequences, 12% of them seen just once. This clonotype appeared many times. The target antigen is unknown. The V end was cut by 1 base, the J end by 2 bases, with 15 bases between. In germline, CDR1 is MNHNS, CDR2 SASEGT. This CDR3 comprises 17 residues. Findings and caveats of the study: Compared with follow-up, resection was when ubiquitous expanded tumor TCRs appeared in blood more.

Sample time point: blood at routine non-recurrence follow-up after resection. Sequencing of whole RNA from tumor, nontumor lung or frozen PBMC involved no sorting. The starting material was PBMCs, obtained at follow-up. This sequence joins TRBV6-1 and TRBJ1-5; a possible D gene is TRBD1 (6 bases). The TCR comes from a male donor with early-stage non-small cell lung cancer. The CDR3 coding sequence is TGTGCCAGCAGTGAAGTCCGACAGGCACGGCGCAATCAGCCCCAGCATTTT. Translated: CASSEVRQARRNQPQHF.